This T cell receptor (beta chain) originates from a study of T cell repertoires in cytomegalovirus infection. Study background: Shared public TCR beta signatures pointed to both CMV infection and a matching HLA type.

Study-wide results and limits: There were HLA-C-restricted CMV-specific TCR beta clonotypes dominating the ex vivo response. Summed frequency of public TCR beta families distinguished CMV carriers with the relevant HLA.

At least ten counts were recorded for this clonotype. The antigen is not known. TCRdb re-derived calls from the reads in MiXCR, one entry per CDR3 protein. Of 100,000 to 150,000 distinct CDR3 sequences detected, roughly 9% appear once; the ten largest clones hold around 9.1%. The sample comprised PBMCs. The origin of this receptor is a human donor in good health (CMV status not recorded). Some clones in this sample may be carry-over from other donors' samples.

The CDR3 region is CASSLRGLNEKLFF. The CDR3 nucleotides read TGTGCCAGCAGCTTAAGGGGTTTGAATGAAAAACTGTTTTTT. The V call is TRBV7-9, the J call TRBJ1-4, with D possibly TRBD1 on 5 matching bases. Germline V gene sequence: CDR1 SEHNR, CDR2 FQNEAQ (reference sequence). The CDR3 spans 14 residues. V was trimmed by 2 bases and J by 5 bases, leaving 9 bases between them.